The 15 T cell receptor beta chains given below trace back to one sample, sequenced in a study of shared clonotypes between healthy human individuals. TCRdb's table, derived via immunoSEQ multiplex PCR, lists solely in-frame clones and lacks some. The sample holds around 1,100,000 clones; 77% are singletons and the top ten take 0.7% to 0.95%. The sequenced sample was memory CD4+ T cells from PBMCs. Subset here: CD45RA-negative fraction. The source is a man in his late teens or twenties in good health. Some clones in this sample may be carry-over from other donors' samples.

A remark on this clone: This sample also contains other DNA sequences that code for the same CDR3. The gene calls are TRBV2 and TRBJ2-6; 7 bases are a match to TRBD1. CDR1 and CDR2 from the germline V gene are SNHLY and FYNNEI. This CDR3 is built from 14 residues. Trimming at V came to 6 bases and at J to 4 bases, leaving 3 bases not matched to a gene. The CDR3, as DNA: TGTGCCAGCAGCGACAGGGCCGGGGCCAACGTCCTGACTTTC. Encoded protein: CASSDRAGANVLTF.

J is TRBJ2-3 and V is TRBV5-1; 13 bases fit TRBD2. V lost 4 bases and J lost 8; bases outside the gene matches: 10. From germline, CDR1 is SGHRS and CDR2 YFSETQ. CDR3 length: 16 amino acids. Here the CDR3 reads CASSPGTSGAWGTQYF. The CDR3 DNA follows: TGCGCCAGCAGCCCTGGGACTAGCGGGGCCTGGGGTACGCAGTATTTT. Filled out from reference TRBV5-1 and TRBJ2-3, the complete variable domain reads KAGVTQTPRYLIKTRGQQVTLSCSPISGHRSVSWYQQTPGQGLQFLFEYFSETQRNKGNFPGRFSGRQFSNSRSEMNVSTLELGDSALYLCASSPGTSGAWGTQYFGPGTRLTVL.

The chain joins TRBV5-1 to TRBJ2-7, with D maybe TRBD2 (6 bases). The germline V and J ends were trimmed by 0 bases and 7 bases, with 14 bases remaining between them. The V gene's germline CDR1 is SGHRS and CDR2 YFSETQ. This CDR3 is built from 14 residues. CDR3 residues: CASSLVGGAGEQYF. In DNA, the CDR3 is TGCGCCAGCAGCTTGGTAGGCGGGGCGGGGGAGCAGTACTTC.

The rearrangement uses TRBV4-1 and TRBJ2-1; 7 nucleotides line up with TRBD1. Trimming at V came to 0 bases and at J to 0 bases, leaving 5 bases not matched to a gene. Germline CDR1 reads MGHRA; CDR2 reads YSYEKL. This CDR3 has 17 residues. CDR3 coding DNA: TGCGCCAGCAGCCAAGATCCGGGGACAGTCTCCTACAATGAGCAGTTCTTC. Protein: CASSQDPGTVSYNEQFF.

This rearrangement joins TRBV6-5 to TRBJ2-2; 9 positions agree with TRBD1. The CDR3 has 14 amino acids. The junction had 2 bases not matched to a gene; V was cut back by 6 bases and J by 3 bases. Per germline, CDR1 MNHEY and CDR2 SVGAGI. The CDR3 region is CASRRQGDTGELFF. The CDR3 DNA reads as TGTGCCAGCAGGCGACAGGGGGACACCGGGGAGCTGTTTTTT.

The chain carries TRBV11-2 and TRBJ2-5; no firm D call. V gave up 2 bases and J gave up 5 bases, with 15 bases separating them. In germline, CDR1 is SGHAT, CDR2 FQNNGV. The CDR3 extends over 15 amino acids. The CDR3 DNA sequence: TGTGCCAGCAGCTTATCGTCCATTAGGAGTGAGACCCAGTACTTC. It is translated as CASSLSSIRSETQYF.

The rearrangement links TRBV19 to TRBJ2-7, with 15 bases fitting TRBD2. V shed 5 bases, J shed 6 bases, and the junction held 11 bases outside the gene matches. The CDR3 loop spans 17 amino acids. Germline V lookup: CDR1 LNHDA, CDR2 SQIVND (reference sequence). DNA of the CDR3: TGTGCCAGTAGTCCGCGGACTAGCGGGAGGGCCTTCTCCGAGCAGTACTTC. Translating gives CASSPRTSGRAFSEQYF.

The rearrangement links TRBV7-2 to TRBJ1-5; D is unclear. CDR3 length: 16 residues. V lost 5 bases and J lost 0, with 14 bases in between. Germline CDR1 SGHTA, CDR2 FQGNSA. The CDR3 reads CASSLIGLNSNQPQHF. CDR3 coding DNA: TGTGCCAGCAGCCTAATTGGATTAAATAGCAATCAGCCCCAGCATTTT.

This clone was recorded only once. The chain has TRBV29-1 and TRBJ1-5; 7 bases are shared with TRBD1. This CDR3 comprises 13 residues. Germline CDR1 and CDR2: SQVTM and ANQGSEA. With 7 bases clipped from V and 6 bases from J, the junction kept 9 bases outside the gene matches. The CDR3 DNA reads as TGCAGCGCCCAACAGGGGACGAGTCAGCCCCAGCATTTT. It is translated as CSAQQGTSQPQHF.

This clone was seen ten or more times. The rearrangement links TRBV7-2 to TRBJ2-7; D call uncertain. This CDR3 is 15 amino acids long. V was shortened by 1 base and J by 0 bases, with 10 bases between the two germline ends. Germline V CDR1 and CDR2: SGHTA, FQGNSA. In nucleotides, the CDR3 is TGTGCCAGCAGCTTAGTCCAACCCGGCTCCTACGAGCAGTACTTC. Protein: CASSLVQPGSYEQYF.

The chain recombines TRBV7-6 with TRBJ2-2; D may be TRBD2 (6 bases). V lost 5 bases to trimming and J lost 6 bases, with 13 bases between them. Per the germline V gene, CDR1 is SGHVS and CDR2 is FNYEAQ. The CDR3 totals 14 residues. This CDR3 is CASSVTSNPGELFF. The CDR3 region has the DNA TGTGCCAGCAGCGTGACTAGTAACCCCGGGGAGCTGTTTTTT. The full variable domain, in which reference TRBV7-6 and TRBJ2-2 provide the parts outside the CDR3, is GAGVSQSPRYKVTKRGQDVALRCDPISGHVSLYWYRQALGQGPEFLTYFNYEAQQDKSGLPNDRFSAERPEGSISTLTIQRTEQRDSAMYRCASSVTSNPGELFFGEGSRLTVL.

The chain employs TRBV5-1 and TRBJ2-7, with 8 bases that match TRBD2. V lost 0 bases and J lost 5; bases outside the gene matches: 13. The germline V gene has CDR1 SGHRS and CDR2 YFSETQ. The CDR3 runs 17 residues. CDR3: CASSLDVRGRKGNEQYF. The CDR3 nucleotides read TGCGCCAGCAGCTTGGATGTTCGCGGGAGGAAGGGTAACGAGCAGTACTTC.

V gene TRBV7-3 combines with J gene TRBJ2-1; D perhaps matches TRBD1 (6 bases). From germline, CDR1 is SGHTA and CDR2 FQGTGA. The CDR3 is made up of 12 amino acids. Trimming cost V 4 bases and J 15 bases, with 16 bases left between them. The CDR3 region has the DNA TGTGCCAGCAGCTCACAGGGCCTGGAGGTGTTCTTC. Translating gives CASSSQGLEVFF.

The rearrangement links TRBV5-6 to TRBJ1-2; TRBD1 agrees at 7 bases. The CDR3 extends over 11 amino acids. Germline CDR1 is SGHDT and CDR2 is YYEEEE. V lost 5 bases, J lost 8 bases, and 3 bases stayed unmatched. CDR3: CASRRDSGYTF. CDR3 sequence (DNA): TGTGCCAGCAGGCGGGACAGCGGCTACACCTTC.

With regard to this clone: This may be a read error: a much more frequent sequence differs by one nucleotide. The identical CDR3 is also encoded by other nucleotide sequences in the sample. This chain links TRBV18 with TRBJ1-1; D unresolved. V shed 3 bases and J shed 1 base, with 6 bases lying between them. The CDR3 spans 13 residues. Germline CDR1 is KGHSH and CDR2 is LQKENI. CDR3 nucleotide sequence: TGTGCCAGCTCACCCAACGGGAACACTGAAGCTTTCTTT. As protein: CASSPNGNTEAFF.